These 5 T cell receptor beta chains were all obtained from the same sample, sequenced in a study of cytomegalovirus exposure and HLA in healthy donors listed by TCRdb under 2017. Libraries were built with the immunoSEQ multiplex PCR assay. For the multiplex PCR, a mixture combining 60 forward primers for TCR Vbeta segments and 13 reverse primers for TCR Jbeta segments was used. Drawn from immuneACCESS, this table holds only the in-frame rearrangements with V and J called that TCRdb kept. Clones are partly lost; checked studies trace under half to an unresolved V gene and leave the rest unexplained. Here the sample has tens of thousands of clones; around 73% occur a single time. The ten largest account for under 6.5% of the sample. The sample was PBMCs. The receptors here all came from a man aged 45-65 years in good health and CMV-seronegative.

J is TRBJ2-2 and V is TRBV19, with D possibly matching TRBD1 (6 bases). V lost 3 bases and J 5 bases, leaving 13 bases between the germline ends. This CDR3 has 15 amino acids. Germline CDR1 is LNHDA and CDR2 is SQIVND (reference sequence). The CDR3 region has the DNA TGTGCCAGTAGTATGAGGCACAGGGCAACCGGGGAGCTGTTTTTT. It specifies CASSMRHRATGELFF.

The J gene is TRBJ1-2, the V gene TRBV28; TRBD1 aligns across 7 bases. J gave up 1 base and V 2 bases, and 4 bases lay outside the gene matches. The CDR3 has 15 residues. Germline V gives CDR1 MDHEN, CDR2 SYDVKM. CDR3: CASSLGGTVNYGYTF. In DNA form, the CDR3 reads TGTGCCAGCAGTTTAGGTGGGACAGTTAACTATGGCTACACCTTC.

The rearrangement uses TRBV13 and TRBJ1-6; a weak D match, TRBD1 (5 bases). The CDR3 spans 16 residues. V dropped 5 bases and J dropped 5 bases, with 16 bases sitting between them. Germline loops: CDR1 PRHDT, CDR2 FYEKMQ (reference sequence). The DNA for the CDR3 is TGTGCCAGCAGCCGGTACGACAGCTTAGATAATTCACCCCTCCACTTT. This codes for CASSRYDSLDNSPLHF.

In DNA, the CDR3 is TGTGCCAGCAGTTTATTGAACAGGGGCCATGGCTACACCTTC. Protein sequence: CASSLLNRGHGYTF. The rearrangement uses TRBV28 and TRBJ1-2, with 7 nucleotides matching TRBD1. CDR3 length: 14 amino acids. Trimming took 1 base from V and 6 from J; bases not matched to a gene: 5. Germline values: CDR1 MDHEN, CDR2 SYDVKM.

The genes are TRBV6-4 and TRBJ2-3; 8 bases are a match to TRBD2. With 4 bases clipped from V and 0 bases from J, the junction kept 6 bases outside the gene matches. Germline CDR1 and CDR2: MRHNA and SNTAGT. CDR3 size: 16 residues. In DNA form, the CDR3 reads TGTGCCAGCAGTGTCGCCGGGAGGGGAAGCACAGATACGCAGTATTTT. It codes for CASSVAGRGSTDTQYF.